The rows below give T cell receptor beta chains drawn from one sample of a study of CD8 T cells in Susac syndrome. TCRdb independently ran MiXCR on the immunoSEQ multiplex PCR reads; one entry per CDR3 protein. The profile covers about 300,000 distinct CDR3 sequences, with almost 85% appearing a single time and roughly 0.22% taken by the ten largest. Input material: CD8+ T cells from PBMCs. These receptor sequences come from a human donor with multiple sclerosis. Each CDR3 is given with its conserved first and last residue. A D gene is named only where the DNA matches it firmly. The size of a clone is reported for some rows only, either as once, few or many, or as a class for expanded clones.

>.|TRBJ2-5|.|TRBV5-1
CASSLWLPSGLQETQYF
TGCGCCAGCAGCTTGTGGCTCCCCAGCGGGTTACAAGAGACCCAGTACTTC
>.|TRBJ2-5|.|TRBV24-1
CATSDPTGFQETQYF
TGTGCCACCAGTGACCCTACAGGGTTCCAAGAGACCCAGTACTTC
>.|TRBJ1-1|.|TRBV28
CASSPLGGANTEAFF
TGTGCCAGCAGTCCCCTAGGGGGGGCGAACACTGAAGCTTTCTTT
>.|TRBJ1-5|.|TRBV19
CASSRQVSLNQPQHF
TGTGCCAGTAGCAGACAGGTCTCTCTCAATCAGCCCCAGCATTTT
>.|TRBJ2-1|.|TRBV28
CASSLRLVNEQFF
TGTGCCAGCAGTTTAAGATTGGTCAATGAGCAGTTCTTC
>TRBD2|TRBJ2-7|.|TRBV11-2
CASSKPTAGIYEQYF
TGTGCCAGCAGTAAGCCCACAGCGGGGATCTACGAGCAGTACTTC
>.|TRBJ2-1|.|TRBV4-3
CASSQEWSNEQFF
TGCGCCAGCAGCCAAGAATGGTCTAATGAGCAGTTCTTC
>.|TRBJ2-2|.|TRBV24-1
CATSGTGATGELFF
TGTGCCACCAGTGGTACGGGGGCAACCGGGGAGCTGTTTTTT
>.|TRBJ2-2|.|TRBV4-3
CASSQRSFNTGELFF
TGCGCCAGCAGCCAAAGATCCTTTAACACCGGGGAGCTGTTTTTT
>.|TRBJ2-2|.|TRBV5-4
CASSSWAGGVRTGELFF
TGTGCCAGCAGCTCCTGGGCGGGCGGGGTGAGGACCGGGGAGCTGTTTTTT
>.|TRBJ1-2|.|TRBV30
CAWSVRLADGYTF
TGTGCCTGGAGTGTACGACTGGCTGATGGCTACACCTTC
>.|TRBJ1-1|few|TRBV6-1
CASGGGIWRTEAFF
TGTGCCAGCGGGGGGGGCATATGGCGCACTGAAGCTTTCTTT
>.|TRBJ2-7|.|TRBV7-6
CASGRDSSYEQYF
TGTGCCAGCGGGCGTGACAGCTCCTACGAGCAGTACTTC
>.|TRBJ2-7|.|TRBV21-1
CASSKGGRAGPSYEQYF
TGTGCCAGCAGCAAAGGAGGGAGGGCAGGGCCTTCCTACGAGCAGTACTTC
>.|TRBJ2-1|.|TRBV28
CASSFVRVRFMYYNEQFF
TGTGCCAGCAGTTTTGTCCGGGTCAGGTTCATGTACTACAATGAGCAGTTCTTC
>.|TRBJ2-5|.|TRBV7-6
CASSRGGRDEETQYF
TGTGCCAGCAGCCGGGGTGGCAGGGACGAAGAGACCCAGTACTTC
>.|TRBJ2-7|.|TRBV15
CATSRVSGFYEQYF
TGTGCCACCAGCAGAGTAAGCGGTTTCTACGAGCAGTACTTC
>TRBD2|TRBJ2-1|once|TRBV9
CASSVVSGGEQFF
TGTGCCAGCAGCGTAGTTTCGGGGGGTGAGCAGTTCTTC
>.|TRBJ2-7|.|TRBV20-1
CSGGMDYEQYF
TGCAGCGGGGGAATGGACTACGAGCAGTACTTC
>.|TRBJ2-7|.|TRBV2
CASSEADSYSYEQYF
TGTGCCAGCAGTGAAGCTGACAGTTACTCCTACGAGCAGTACTTC
>.|TRBJ2-3|.|TRBV7-9
CASSFLRGNTDTQYF
TGTGCCAGCAGCTTCCTTAGGGGAAACACAGATACGCAGTATTTT
>.|TRBJ2-5|.|TRBV28
CASSSPVQETQYF
TGTGCCAGCAGTTCCCCGGTTCAAGAGACCCAGTACTTC
>TRBD2|TRBJ2-7|once|TRBV7-9
CASSWYASGYEQYF
TGTGCCAGCAGCTGGTATGCTAGCGGCTACGAGCAGTACTTC
>.|TRBJ1-1|.|TRBV4-1
CASSQVGDNRADAFF
TGCGCCAGCAGCCAAGTCGGGGACAATCGGGCGGATGCTTTCTTT
>.|TRBJ1-1|few|TRBV7-9
CASSLPTGREAFF
TGTGCCAGCAGCTTGCCAACAGGACGTGAAGCTTTCTTT
>TRBD2|TRBJ2-7|few|TRBV6-2/TRBV6-3
CASSLASGTYEQYF
TGTGCCAGCAGTTTGGCTAGCGGAACCTACGAGCAGTACTTC
>.|TRBJ1-4|.|TRBV12-3/TRBV12-4
CASSPGSDDNEKLFF
TGTGCCAGCAGTCCGGGAAGCGACGACAATGAAAAACTGTTTTTT
>.|TRBJ1-3|.|TRBV5-6
CASSLPDPGNTIYF
TGTGCCAGCAGCTTGCCCGACCCCGGAAACACCATATATTTT
>TRBD2|TRBJ2-1|few|TRBV6-2/TRBV6-3
CASSYPGLAGGDEQFF
TGTGCCAGCAGTTACCCCGGACTAGCGGGAGGTGATGAGCAGTTCTTC
>.|TRBJ2-1|.|TRBV9
CASSLEGDHRVDEQFF
TGTGCCAGCAGCTTGGAGGGGGACCATAGAGTGGATGAGCAGTTCTTC
>TRBD1|TRBJ2-1|few|TRBV19
CASSQGQGYNEQFF
TGTGCCAGTAGTCAGGGACAGGGATACAATGAGCAGTTCTTC
>.|TRBJ1-1|.|TRBV6-6
CASSYVLTEAFF
TGTGCCAGCAGTTACGTATTAACTGAAGCTTTCTTT
>TRBD2|TRBJ2-1|.|TRBV12-3/TRBV12-4
CASSKSASGRIPYNEQFF
TGTGCCAGCAGCAAAAGCGCTAGCGGGAGGATCCCCTACAATGAGCAGTTCTTC
>.|TRBJ1-2|.|TRBV7-8
CASSLSGGWGYGYTF
TGTGCCAGCAGCTTGAGCGGGGGCTGGGGCTATGGCTACACCTTC
>.|TRBJ2-5|.|TRBV15
CATSGPQGRQETQYF
TGTGCCACCAGCGGGCCCCAGGGAAGGCAAGAGACCCAGTACTTC
>.|TRBJ2-1|.|TRBV4-2
CASSPQGTGTLDNEQFF
TGTGCCAGCAGCCCCCAGGGGACCGGGACGCTCGACAATGAGCAGTTCTTC
>.|TRBJ2-5|.|TRBV28
CASSSWGDKETQYF
TGTGCCAGCAGTTCCTGGGGGGACAAAGAGACCCAGTACTTC
>.|TRBJ1-2|.|TRBV19
CASSPVLGHGYTF
TGTGCCAGTAGTCCGGTTTTAGGGCATGGCTACACCTTC
>TRBD1|TRBJ1-2|.|TRBV9
CASSAYRGGAYGYTF
TGTGCCAGCAGCGCCTACAGGGGAGGAGCCTATGGCTACACCTTC
>TRBD1|TRBJ2-7|once|TRBV6-1
CASSPSLTYRGSEQYF
TGTGCCAGCAGTCCCTCTCTTACCTACAGGGGTTCCGAGCAGTACTTC
>TRBD2|TRBJ2-1|.|TRBV7-2
CASSLVLAGVYNEQFF
TGTGCCAGCAGCTTGGTACTAGCGGGAGTCTACAATGAGCAGTTCTTC
>.|TRBJ2-2|.|TRBV20-1
CSAGGSNTGELFF
TGCAGTGCCGGAGGGTCGAACACCGGGGAGCTGTTTTTT
>.|TRBJ2-7|few|TRBV7-2
CASSWEPGVYSYEQYF
TGTGCCAGCAGCTGGGAGCCCGGGGTATACTCCTACGAGCAGTACTTC
>TRBD1|TRBJ2-5|.|TRBV24-1
CATSDFRQGAEETQYF
TGTGCCACCAGTGATTTTAGACAGGGGGCTGAAGAGACCCAGTACTTC
>.|TRBJ1-2|.|TRBV20-1
CSAEDHRVSGYGYTF
TGCAGTGCCGAGGACCACAGGGTGAGCGGCTATGGCTACACCTTC
>.|TRBJ1-5|once|TRBV23-1
CATRQDHSNQPQHF
TGCGCCACGCGACAGGATCATAGCAATCAGCCCCAGCATTTT
>TRBD2|TRBJ2-5|.|TRBV28
CASSPRGGFGETQYF
TGTGCCAGCAGCCCCCGGGGGGGCTTCGGGGAGACCCAGTACTTC
>TRBD2|TRBJ2-7|.|TRBV4-3
CASSPRRGGVLEQYF
TGCGCCAGCAGCCCTCGGCGGGGAGGGGTCTTAGAGCAGTACTTC
>.|TRBJ2-1|.|TRBV29-1
CSVGVSPNEQFF
TGCAGCGTTGGGGTGTCCCCTAATGAGCAGTTCTTC